Listed below are T cell receptor beta chains from one sample, sequenced in a study of T cell responses to AZD1222 COVID-19 vaccine. Libraries were prepared by immunoSEQ multiplex PCR; TCRdb keeps only in-frame clonotypes and omits some of them. This sample has around 150,000 clones, with about 91% found just once. Here the sequenced sample was peripheral blood, taken on day 0 of MenACWY control vaccination. These receptor sequences come from an adult in good health. Each CDR3 is given with its conserved first and last residue. A D gene is named only where the DNA matches it firmly. Clone size appears in some rows only: once, few, many, or a class for an expanded clone.

size,V,D,J,DNA,CDR3
-,TRBV23-1,-,TRBJ2-4,TGCGCCAGCAGTGGCAGGGCTTGGGAAGAAAAACATTGTAAAAGTATTCAGTACTTC,CASSGRAWEEKHCKSIQYF
-,TRBV6-5,TRBD1,TRBJ2-1,TGTGCCAGCAGTCGGGACAGGGTTAATGTTTGGCAGTTCTTC,CASSRDRVNVWQFF
-,TRBV5-1,-,TRBJ1-4,TGCGCCAGCAGCCAACTCCCAGCAACTAATGAAAAACTGTTTTTT,CASSQLPATNEKLFF
-,TRBV7-2,-,TRBJ1-5,TGTGCCAGCAGCCCGGTAGCCAATAGCAATCAGCCCCAGCATTTT,CASSPVANSNQPQHF
-,TRBV28,-,TRBJ1-5,TGTGCCAGCAGCGGGGGCGATCCTCGGGGCAATCAGCCCCAGCATTTT,CASSGGDPRGNQPQHF
-,TRBV11-3,-,TRBJ1-5,TGTGCCAGCAGCTTAGAAGGGGCTGACGAAAATCAGCCCCAGCATTTT,CASSLEGADENQPQHF
-,TRBV29-1,TRBD1,TRBJ1-2,TGCAGCGTTGAAGGGAAGGCGGGACAGGGGGACTCTAACTATGGCTACACCTTC,CSVEGKAGQGDSNYGYTF
-,TRBV6-5,-,TRBJ1-4,TGTGCCAGCAGGCCGGGCCAGAGAAGGGAAAAACTGTTTTTT,CASRPGQRREKLFF
-,TRBV9,-,TRBJ1-1,TGTGCCAGCACTGTGGGGATGAACACTGAAGCTTTCTTT,CASTVGMNTEAFF
once,TRBV27,-,TRBJ1-6,TGTGCCAGCAGTTTCGGGGGATGGGGAAATTCACCCCTCCACTTT,CASSFGGWGNSPLHF
once,TRBV7-9,-,TRBJ2-3,TGTGCCAGCACCACCGGGACGACCACAGATACGCAGTATTTT,CASTTGTTTDTQYF
-,TRBV6-5,-,TRBJ1-1,TGTGCCAGCAGTTACCTGGGGCCGCGAGGGGCTGAAGCTTTCTTT,CASSYLGPRGAEAFF
-,TRBV11-2,TRBD1,TRBJ2-7,TGTGCCAGCAGCTTAAGGACAGGAGTAAATTCCTACGAGCAGTACTTC,CASSLRTGVNSYEQYF
-,TRBV4-2,TRBD1,TRBJ1-2,TGTGCCAGCAGCGAAGTACAAGGACAGGGGGCGTTTGGCTACACCTTC,CASSEVQGQGAFGYTF
once,TRBV5-5,-,TRBJ1-1,TGTGCCAGCAGCAGGTTGAACACTGAAGCTTTCTTT,CASSRLNTEAFF
-,TRBV5-1,TRBD1,TRBJ2-7,TGCGCCAGCAGAGAATCAGGGGGCTTCACCTACGAGCAGTACTTC,CASRESGGFTYEQYF
-,TRBV15,-,TRBJ1-2,TGTGCCACCAGCAGAGATAGCGTCTATGGCTACACCTTC,CATSRDSVYGYTF
-,TRBV5-6,-,TRBJ1-2,TGTGCCAGCAACCCCAGGGGTAGGCATGGCTACACCTTC,CASNPRGRHGYTF
-,TRBV7-3,-,TRBJ1-1,TGTGCCAGCAGCTTACCGCCCCGGCCGGAGGTCTTT,CASSLPPRPEVF
-,TRBV27,-,TRBJ2-7,TGTGCCAGCAGTTTATTTAGGTCCTACGAGCAGTACTTC,CASSLFRSYEQYF
-,TRBV27,-,TRBJ2-2,TGTGCCAGCAGCCCGGTGATGGCTTTAGCGAACACCGGGGAGCTGTTTTTT,CASSPVMALANTGELFF
-,TRBV3-1/TRBV3-2,TRBD1,TRBJ1-6,TGTGCCAGCAGCCGATTGGCAGGGGGTAATTCACCCCTCCACTTT,CASSRLAGGNSPLHF
few,TRBV27,TRBD1,TRBJ2-2,TGTGCCAGCAGAGGACAGGGTTACGCCGGGGAGCTGTTTTTT,CASRGQGYAGELFF
-,TRBV19,-,TRBJ1-2,TGTGCCACCAAGGAGAGCCCTAGGCAGATCCACCATGGCTACACCTTC,CATKESPRQIHHGYTF
-,TRBV19,-,TRBJ1-1,TGTGCCAGTAGTATTGGGGTCGGGAACACTGAAGCTTTCTTT,CASSIGVGNTEAFF
-,TRBV28,-,TRBJ1-2,TGTGCCAGCAGTACTACTCTTAACTATGGCTACACCTTC,CASSTTLNYGYTF
few,TRBV6-2/TRBV6-3,TRBD2,TRBJ2-1,TGTGCCAGCAGTCGTTCGGGGGAGGGAGCGTACAATGAGCAGTTCTTC,CASSRSGEGAYNEQFF
-,TRBV24-1,TRBD2,TRBJ2-5,TGTGCCACCAGTGACCCAACCCGGGGACTAGCGGGAGGAGAGACCCAGTACTTC,CATSDPTRGLAGGETQYF
-,TRBV14,-,TRBJ1-2,TGTGCCAGCAGCCAAGATCAACAAGCATATGGCTACACCTTC,CASSQDQQAYGYTF
-,TRBV3-1/TRBV3-2,TRBD2,TRBJ2-5,TGTGCCAGCCTCATAGCGGGAGGGCCAGAGACCCAGTACTTC,CASLIAGGPETQYF
-,TRBV27,-,TRBJ1-5,TGTGCCAGCAGTTTATCGCGGGGGTTGGGATATAGCAATCAGCCCCAGCATTTT,CASSLSRGLGYSNQPQHF
few,TRBV11-3,TRBD1,TRBJ2-1,TGTGCCAGCAGCTTAGTACCCTACAGGGGATCCCCGGCCAATGAGCAGTTCTTC,CASSLVPYRGSPANEQFF
-,TRBV3-1/TRBV3-2,-,TRBJ1-6,TGTGCCAGCAGCCCTTTCTCGCCGGGGGCATTGTCACCCCTCCACTTT,CASSPFSPGALSPLHF
-,TRBV5-1,TRBD2,TRBJ2-7,TGCGCCAGCAGCTTCGGACTAGCGGGAGGGTACGAGCAGTACTTC,CASSFGLAGGYEQYF
-,TRBV5-6,-,TRBJ1-2,TGTGCCAGCAGCGGTGGGGAGTGGGGCTACACCTTC,CASSGGEWGYTF
-,TRBV19,-,TRBJ2-3,TGTGCCAGTAGTCGTGAGGGAAGGACCCATGATCGAGGTACGCAGTATTTT,CASSREGRTHDRGTQYF
-,TRBV29-1,-,TRBJ1-1,TGCAGCGTTGAGATGAACAGGGTGAACACTGAAGCTTTCTTT,CSVEMNRVNTEAFF
-,TRBV9,TRBD1,TRBJ1-3,TGTGCCAGCAGCACCTCAGGGGGTCCTGGAAACACCATATATTTT,CASSTSGGPGNTIYF
-,TRBV19,TRBD1,TRBJ2-1,TGTGCCAGTAGTATAGAAGGGACAGGGGCGTACAATGAGCAGTTCTTC,CASSIEGTGAYNEQFF
-,TRBV7-2,-,TRBJ2-7,TGTGCCAGCAGCTTAGACCGGAGGGCCTCCTACGAGCAGTACTTC,CASSLDRRASYEQYF
once,TRBV5-1,-,TRBJ1-5,TGCGCCAGCAGCTGGGACGGTCGCAATCAGCCCCAGCATTTT,CASSWDGRNQPQHF
-,TRBV7-2,TRBD2,TRBJ2-1,TGTGCCAGCAGCTTCGAGACTAGCGGGAGAGGCGATGAGCAGTTCTTC,CASSFETSGRGDEQFF
-,TRBV19,-,TRBJ1-5,TGTGCCAGTAGTCCAGGGTTGGATCAGCCCCAGCATTTT,CASSPGLDQPQHF
-,TRBV7-2,-,TRBJ2-7,TGTGCCAGCAGCTTTGGCACTATCGCCTACGAGCAGTACTTC,CASSFGTIAYEQYF
once,TRBV7-2,-,TRBJ1-2,TGTGCCAGCAGCTCTCTAGCGGTTCCGGGATATGGCTACACCTTC,CASSSLAVPGYGYTF
-,TRBV6-4,TRBD1,TRBJ2-3,TGTGCCAGCAGTGAGGCAGGGGGCTTGCAGTATTTT,CASSEAGGLQYF